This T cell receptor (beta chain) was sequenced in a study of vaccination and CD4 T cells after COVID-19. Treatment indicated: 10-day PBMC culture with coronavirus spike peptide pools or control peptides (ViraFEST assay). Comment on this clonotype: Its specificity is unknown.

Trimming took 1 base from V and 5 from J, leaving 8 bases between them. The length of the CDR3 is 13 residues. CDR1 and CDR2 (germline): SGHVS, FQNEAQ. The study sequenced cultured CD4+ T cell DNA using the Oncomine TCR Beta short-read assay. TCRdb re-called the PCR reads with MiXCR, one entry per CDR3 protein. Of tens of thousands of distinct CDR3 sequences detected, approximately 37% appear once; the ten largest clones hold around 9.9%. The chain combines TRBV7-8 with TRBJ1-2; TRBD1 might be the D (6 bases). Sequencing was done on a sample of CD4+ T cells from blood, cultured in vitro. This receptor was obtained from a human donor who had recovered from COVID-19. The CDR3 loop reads CASSLVTGYGYTF. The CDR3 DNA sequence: TGTGCCAGCAGCTTAGTCACAGGGTATGGCTACACCTTC.